The present TCR beta chain was sequenced within a study of cytotoxic CD8 clonotypes in ibrutinib-treated CLL. PBMCs were cryopreserved, and 1.5 to 2.5 micrograms of genomic DNA from them went into TCR beta libraries. Germline values: CDR1 SNHLY, CDR2 FYNNEI. Trimming removed 2 bases at V and 5 bases at J, with 9 bases between. CDR3 length: 13 amino acids. This clone was recorded once. Method: immunoSEQ multiplex PCR; TCRdb's copy keeps in-frame clones and lacks some. The data show some 140,000 clones, with 85% to 95% seen just once and under 14% held by the top ten. J is TRBJ1-2 and V is TRBV2; the D is unclear. The source of this sequence is a human donor with chronic lymphocytic leukemia. Sequencing used PBMCs, obtained after 12 months of ibrutinib treatment. In nucleotides, the CDR3 is TGTGCCAGCAGTGAACGGCAGGAGTATGGCTACACCTTC. Its protein product is CASSERQEYGYTF.